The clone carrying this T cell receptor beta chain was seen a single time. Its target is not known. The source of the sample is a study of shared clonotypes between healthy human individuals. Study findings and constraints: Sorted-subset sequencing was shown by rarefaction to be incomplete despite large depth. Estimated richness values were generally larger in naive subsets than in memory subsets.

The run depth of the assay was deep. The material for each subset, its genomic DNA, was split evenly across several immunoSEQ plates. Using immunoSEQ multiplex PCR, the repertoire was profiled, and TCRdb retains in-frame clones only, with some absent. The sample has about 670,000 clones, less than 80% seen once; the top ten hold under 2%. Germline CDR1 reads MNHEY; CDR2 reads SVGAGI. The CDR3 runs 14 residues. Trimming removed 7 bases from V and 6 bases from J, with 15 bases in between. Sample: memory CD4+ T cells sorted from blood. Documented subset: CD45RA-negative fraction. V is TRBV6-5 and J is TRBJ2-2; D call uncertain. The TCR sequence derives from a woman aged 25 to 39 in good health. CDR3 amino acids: CASISAWEPGELFF. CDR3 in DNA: TGTGCCAGCATTTCCGCTTGGGAACCCGGGGAGCTGTTTTTT.